The sequence of this T cell receptor (beta chain) was determined in a study of cytomegalovirus exposure and HLA in healthy donors. Study-wide results and limits: Segments of the TCR beta V type were, in most cases, productive about 87% or about 30% of the time in an earlier analysis. A list of 150 to 200 TCR beta chains associated with cytomegalovirus was given.

The CDR3 is 15 amino acids. Trimming took off 0 bases at V and 3 bases at J, with 12 bases between the two ends. Germline V lookup: CDR1 SGHTA, CDR2 FQGNSA. Points on this clone: Antigen unknown.

PCR primers comprised 60 Vbeta and 13 Jbeta primers. Data came from immunoSEQ multiplex PCR; TCRdb stores just in-frame clones and leaves some out. Counted here are approximately 150,000 clones, 82% occurring once; the ten biggest clones make up approximately 1.9%. The sequence was collected from a middle-aged woman in good health and CMV-seronegative. The chain carries TRBV7-2 and TRBJ2-7; D is possibly TRBD2 (6 bases). Sequenced material: PBMCs. The CDR3 region has the DNA TGTGCCAGCAGCTTAGCGCATGGGGAGGTCTACGAGCAGTACTTC. Its translation: CASSLAHGEVYEQYF.